This T cell receptor beta chain was retrieved from a study of cytomegalovirus exposure and HLA in healthy donors. To note about this clone: What it recognizes is unknown.

Whole-study results and caveats: When analyzed later, a missense DCLRE1C variant was found to be linked to TCR beta V- and J-gene trimming. The later analysis indicated that the majority of CMV-associated TCR beta chains appeared HLA-restricted.

The PCR contained 60 Vbeta and 13 Jbeta primers. TCRdb's copy holds only in-frame clones and misses some; the assay was immunoSEQ multiplex PCR. This table holds 95,000 to 150,000 clones, around 67% found once. V lost 2 bases to trimming and J lost 5 bases, with 20 bases between them. The CDR3 extends over 17 amino acids. Germline V gives CDR1 SEHNR, CDR2 FQNEAQ (reference sequence). V is TRBV7-9 and J is TRBJ2-3; tentatively, D is TRBD2 (7 bases). The receptor was derived from a man between 60 and 75 years old in good health and CMV-seropositive. Input material: PBMCs. The CDR3 DNA sequence: TGTGCCAGCAGCTTATTGCGGCGCGGGGGCCGAGGAGATACGCAGTATTTT. Translating it yields CASSLLRRGGRGDTQYF.